These 29 T cell receptor beta chains were sequenced from one sample in a study of blood T cell repertoires in COVID-19. TCRdb's table, derived via immunoSEQ multiplex PCR, lists solely in-frame clones and lacks some. The table has around 190,000 clones, roughly 79% seen once; the top ten hold about 10%. What was sequenced was peripheral blood. The receptor source for this set is a woman aged 40 to 50 with COVID-19, enrolled during active disease.

V is TRBV9 and J is TRBJ2-5; 7 bases agree with TRBD1. This CDR3 region has 15 residues. V lost 3 bases and J lost 5; bases outside the gene matches: 10. Germline V gene data show CDR1 as SGDLS and CDR2 as YYNGEE. DNA of the CDR3: TGTGCCAGCAGCGGGGGGACAGTCATCCGGGAGACCCAGTACTTC. Translated: CASSGGTVIRETQYF. The full variable domain, completed using reference TRBV9 and TRBJ2-5, is DSGVTQTPKHLITATGQRVTLRCSPRSGDLSVYWYQQSLDQGLQFLIQYYNGEERAKGNILERFSAQQFPDLHSELNLSSLELGDSALYFCASSGGTVIRETQYFGPGTRLLVL.

The V and J genes are TRBV28 and TRBJ2-3, with TRBD1 matching over 11 bases. CDR3 size: 17 residues. The V gene's germline CDR1 is MDHEN and CDR2 SYDVKM. Trimming removed 8 bases from V and 2 bases from J; junction bases left unmatched: 12. In DNA, the CDR3 is TGTGCCAGCGAGGTGACCGGGACAGGGGGACCCACAGATACGCAGTATTTT. Its protein is CASEVTGTGGPTDTQYF.

This clone was seen more than once but under ten times. This chain links TRBV28 with TRBJ1-2, with TRBD1 identical over 9 bases. Germline CDR1 is MDHEN and CDR2 is SYDVKM. This CDR3 contains 15 residues. Trimming at V came to 5 bases and at J to 6 bases, leaving 10 bases not matched to a gene. The CDR3 DNA is TGTGCCAGCAGTCGTCCTGGACAGGGGCTTGATGGCTACACCTTC. It translates to CASSRPGQGLDGYTF.

This clone was picked up many times. V is TRBV7-9 and J is TRBJ2-3; the D is unclear. Per germline, CDR1 SEHNR and CDR2 FQNEAQ (reference sequence). Trimming shortened V by 1 base and J by 3 bases, and 8 bases separated the two germline ends. The CDR3 length is 14 residues. This CDR3 reads CASSLGANTDTQYF. In DNA, the CDR3 is TGTGCCAGCAGCTTAGGTGCTAATACAGATACGCAGTATTTT. Full variable domain (remainder filled in from reference TRBV7-9 and TRBJ2-3): DTGVSQNPRHKITKRGQNVTFRCDPISEHNRLYWYRQTLGQGPEFLTYFQNEAQLEKSRLLSDRFSAERPKGSFSTLEIQRTEQGDSAMYLCASSLGANTDTQYFGPGTRLTVL.

The sample holds many counts of this clone. The gene calls are TRBV6-5 and TRBJ1-1; TRBD1 matches at 12 bases. The CDR3 is 15 amino acids. V shed 7 bases, J shed 6 bases, and the junction held 9 bases outside the gene matches. CDR1 and CDR2 (germline): MNHEY, SVGAGI. CDR3 sequence (DNA): TGTGCCAGCAAAAACAAGGGACAGGGGGCGGCTGAAGCTTTCTTT. Translation gives CASKNKGQGAAEAFF.

The rearrangement links TRBV10-3 to TRBJ2-5, with TRBD1 matching 7 bases. The CDR3 consists of 14 residues. J was trimmed by 3 bases and V by 8 bases; bases with no gene match: 9. The germline V gene has CDR1 ENHRY and CDR2 SYGVKD. This CDR3 is CAISKTGREETQYF. The CDR3 DNA is TGTGCCATCTCCAAGACAGGGCGGGAAGAGACCCAGTACTTC.

This clone turned up a few times. V is TRBV5-1 and J is TRBJ2-5; no reliable D call. V was shortened by 4 bases and J by 0 bases, with 4 bases between the two germline ends. This CDR3 has 12 residues. Germline V CDR1 and CDR2: SGHRS, YFSETQ. CDR3 in DNA: TGCGCCAGCAGCATAAACCAAGAGACCCAGTACTTC. Translated: CASSINQETQYF.

This rearrangement joins TRBV12-3 or TRBV12-4 to TRBJ1-1, with D maybe TRBD1 (6 bases). The CDR3 is made up of 13 amino acids. Trimming removed 5 bases from V and 1 base from J, with 8 bases in between. Here the CDR3 DNA reads TGTGCCAGCAGTGAGACAGGGAACACTGAAGCTTTCTTT. It yields the protein CASSETGNTEAFF.

The gene calls are TRBV5-6 and TRBJ2-4, with 7 bases matching TRBD1. The CDR3 is 13 amino acids. CDR1 is SGHDT, CDR2 YYEEEE, per germline. V was clipped by 6 bases and J by 8 bases; unmatched bases: 8. CDR3 loop: CASTKQGSYIQYF. Written as DNA, the CDR3 is TGTGCCAGCACAAAACAGGGGAGTTACATTCAGTACTTC.

V gene TRBV27 combines with J gene TRBJ2-3, with D unclear. Trimming took off 7 bases at V and 8 bases at J, with 7 bases between the two ends. CDR3 size: 10 residues. In germline, CDR1 is MNHEY, CDR2 SMNVEV (reference sequence). CDR3 protein: CASTRVTQYF. The CDR3 coding sequence is TGTGCCAGCACCCGGGTTACGCAGTATTTT.

This chain joins TRBV27 and TRBJ1-2, with D perhaps TRBD1 (5 bases). Germline CDR1 MNHEY, CDR2 SMNVEV (reference sequence). Trimming took off 0 bases at V and 5 bases at J, with 10 bases between the two ends. This CDR3 is 14 amino acids long. The CDR3 sequence is CASSLSMGGYGYTF. DNA of the CDR3: TGTGCCAGCAGTTTATCGATGGGGGGTTATGGCTACACCTTC.

The chain combines TRBV15 with TRBJ2-2; D may be TRBD2 (6 bases). There are 14 residues in the CDR3. Trimming cost V 0 bases and J 6 bases, with 8 bases left between them. Germline V gives CDR1 LNHNV, CDR2 YYDKDF (reference sequence). Here the CDR3 reads CATSRDRGSGELFF. CDR3 bases: TGTGCCACCAGCAGAGATCGGGGGTCCGGGGAGCTGTTTTTT.

V usage is TRBV7-8 and J usage is TRBJ2-5, with a weak D call TRBD2 (7 bases). The CDR3 runs 14 residues. The V end lost 5 bases, the J end lost 3 bases, and 13 bases lay between the germline ends. From germline, CDR1 is SGHVS and CDR2 FQNEAQ. The CDR3 DNA reads TGTGCCAGCAGCCGGGGGGCTGCAAAAGAGACCCAGTACTTC. It is translated as CASSRGAAKETQYF.

The chain carries TRBV5-6 and TRBJ2-5; 7 positions match TRBD1. V was clipped by 1 base and J by 2 bases; unmatched bases: 11. The CDR3 length is 17 residues. From germline, CDR1 is SGHDT and CDR2 YYEEEE. The CDR3 spells CASSLWYRGRDQETQYF. The CDR3 DNA follows: TGTGCCAGCAGCTTGTGGTACAGGGGAAGGGATCAAGAGACCCAGTACTTC.

The chain combines TRBV10-3 with TRBJ1-1, with TRBD1 matching over 7 bases. J lost 1 base, V lost 6 bases, and 5 bases had no gene match. Germline CDR1 reads ENHRY; CDR2 reads SYGVKD. The CDR3 has 14 residues. CDR3 amino acids: CAISPGQRNTEAFF. The CDR3 DNA is TGTGCCATCAGCCCGGGACAGAGGAACACTGAAGCTTTCTTT.

The chain is built from TRBV19 and TRBJ1-1, with D perhaps matching TRBD1 (6 bases). V was shortened by 7 bases and J by 3 bases, with 15 bases between the two germline ends. The CDR3 loop spans 14 amino acids. CDR1 LNHDA and CDR2 SQIVND come from the germline V gene (reference sequence). The CDR3 DNA reads as TGTGCCAGTAAAACAGGGTCCGGGGACACTGAAGCTTTCTTT. Translated, it gives CASKTGSGDTEAFF.

The gene calls are TRBV7-3 and TRBJ2-3; maybe TRBD1 (7 bases). Between the trimmed V and J ends, which lost 0 bases and 3 bases, there was a span of 19 bases. The germline gives CDR1 SGHTA, CDR2 FQGTGA. The CDR3 covers 18 residues. In nucleotides, the CDR3 is TGTGCCAGCAGCTTAACCCCGTGGAGGGGGCTAGATACAGATACGCAGTATTTT. Protein product: CASSLTPWRGLDTDTQYF.

The chain recombines TRBV19 with TRBJ1-1, with TRBD1 as a possible D gene (6 bases). From germline, CDR1 is LNHDA and CDR2 SQIVND (reference sequence). This CDR3 region has 13 residues. V was cut by 6 bases and J by 1 base, with 9 bases left in between. For the CDR3, the DNA is TGTGCCAGTAGGCCGACAGGGAACACTGAAGCTTTCTTT. It yields the protein CASRPTGNTEAFF.

CDR3 sequence reads: CASSYSAGGSYNEQFF. The CDR3 DNA is TGTGCCAGCAGTTACTCGGCCGGGGGCTCCTACAATGAGCAGTTCTTC. J is TRBJ2-1 and V is TRBV6-2 or TRBV6-3; D possibly corresponds to TRBD2 (6 bases). The CDR3 totals 16 residues. Trimming removed 0 bases at V and 0 bases at J, with 9 bases between. Germline CDR1 is MNHEY and CDR2 is SVGEGT.

The chain couples TRBV10-2 to TRBJ1-5; D not resolved. V gave up 6 bases and J gave up 3 bases, with 6 bases separating them. This CDR3 is 12 amino acids long. The germline CDR1 and CDR2 sequences are WSHSY and SAAADI. The CDR3 DNA reads as TGCGCCAGCAGACAGTACAATCAGCCCCAGCATTTT. Its protein is CASRQYNQPQHF.

The chain joins TRBV2 to TRBJ1-4; 9 positions match TRBD1. The germline gives CDR1 SNHLY, CDR2 FYNNEI. The junction had 5 bases not matched to a gene; V was cut back by 9 bases and J by 3 bases. The CDR3 sequence is 14 residues long. The CDR3, as DNA: TGTGCCAGTCGGGACAGGGTACCTAATGAAAAACTGTTTTTT. It specifies CASRDRVPNEKLFF.

The genes are TRBV24-1 and TRBJ2-5; 10 bases are a match to TRBD1. Germline V CDR1 and CDR2: KGHDR, SFDVKD. Trimming at V came to 3 bases and at J to 6 bases, leaving 6 bases not matched to a gene. The CDR3 has 15 amino acids. The CDR3 is CATSDPTGGLKTQYF. As DNA, the CDR3 is TGTGCCACCAGTGATCCGACAGGGGGCTTGAAGACCCAGTACTTC.

This clone was picked up one time. The chain has TRBV27 and TRBJ2-3; 10 bases map to TRBD2. This CDR3 spans 16 amino acids. Trimming cost V 1 base and J 1 base; bases outside gene matches: 2. Germline assignment: CDR1 MNHEY and CDR2 SMNVEV (reference sequence). CDR3 sequence reads: CASSLLGTSGTDTQYF. The CDR3 bases are TGTGCCAGCAGTTTATTGGGGACTAGCGGCACAGATACGCAGTATTTT.

The chain links TRBV7-9 to TRBJ2-1; D gene unclear. V gave up 4 bases and J gave up 7 bases, with 14 bases separating them. The CDR3 is made up of 14 amino acids. CDR1 and CDR2 (germline): SEHNR, FQNEAQ (reference sequence). The CDR3 loop reads CASSSDWFGNEQFF. CDR3 DNA: TGTGCCAGCAGCTCAGACTGGTTTGGTAATGAGCAGTTCTTC.

V gene TRBV30 combines with J gene TRBJ1-5, with TRBD1 identical over 7 bases. Germline CDR1 reads GTSNPN; CDR2 reads SVGIG (reference sequence). This CDR3 region has 13 residues. The ends lost 2 bases at V and 7 bases at J; junction bases unmatched: 5. The CDR3 nucleotides read TGTGCCTGGAGTAGACAGGGCGGGCAGCCCCAGCATTTT. Translated: CAWSRQGGQPQHF.

The genes are TRBV7-9 and TRBJ1-5; D ambiguous. Trimming cost V 8 bases and J 7 bases, with 9 bases left between them. Looked up from germline, CDR1 is SEHNR and CDR2 is FQNEAQ (reference sequence). The CDR3 is made up of 11 amino acids. For the CDR3, the DNA is TGTGCCAGCGGGAGTGGGCAGCCCCAGCATTTT. This translates into CASGSGQPQHF.

The chain links TRBV18 to TRBJ2-7; 7 bases map to TRBD2. The germline V gene has CDR1 KGHSH and CDR2 LQKENI. The CDR3 covers 15 residues. V lost 3 bases to trimming and J lost 0 bases; unmatched junction nucleotides: 5. The CDR3 coding sequence is TGTGCCAGCTCACCCCCACGCGGGAGCTCCTACGAGCAGTACTTC. Translating gives CASSPPRGSSYEQYF.

The CDR3 coding sequence is TGTGCCAGCAGCTTCGGTAGAGGTCGGGACGAGCAGTACTTC. Its protein product is CASSFGRGRDEQYF. The chain has TRBV5-4 and TRBJ2-7; the D is unclear. The CDR3 runs 14 residues. V was clipped by 2 bases and J by 5 bases, with 14 bases between them. The germline CDR1 and CDR2 sequences are SGHNT and YYREEE (reference sequence). Full variable domain (rest looked up from reference TRBV5-4 and TRBJ2-7): ETGVTQSPTHLIKTRGQQVTLRCSSQSGHNTVSWYQQALGQGPQFIFQYYREEENGRGNFPPRFSGLQFPNYSSELNVNALELDDSALYLCASSFGRGRDEQYFGPGTRLTVT.

This sequence joins TRBV27 and TRBJ2-1; a possible D gene is TRBD1 (5 bases). The CDR3 consists of 14 residues. The V end lost 5 bases, the J end lost 8 bases, and 16 bases lay between the germline ends. Germline V CDR1 and CDR2: MNHEY, SMNVEV (reference sequence). CDR3 coding DNA: TGTGCCAGCAGTCCCCTCCTGTTAGGGGATGAGCAGTTCTTC. Amino acids: CASSPLLLGDEQFF.